Listed below are T cell receptor beta chains from one sample, sequenced in a study of human T cells and chemical hapten exposure. TCRdb reanalysed the RACE reads using MiXCR and keeps one entry per CDR3 protein. The table records 370,000 or so distinct CDR3 sequences, 4.8% of them present only once. This specimen consisted of whole blood, obtained in connection with sensitization to the hapten diphenylcyclopropenone (DPC). The receptors were sampled from a woman in her forties or fifties with alopecia areata. Some clones in this sample may be carry-over from other donors' samples. CDR3s leave out the opening cysteine and the closing phenylalanine or tryptophan. Fields, in order: V gene, CDR3 protein.

v_call: TRBV2
cdr3_aa: ASSEVEETQY

v_call: TRBV6-1
cdr3_aa: ATPLVWANVLT

v_call: TRBV25-1
cdr3_aa: ASSQGATGNTIY

v_call: TRBV12-3/TRBV12-4
cdr3_aa: ASSSPGQGTTEQF

v_call: TRBV6-6
cdr3_aa: ASTLRDRARNTIY

v_call: TRBV7-3
cdr3_aa: ASIQPLGTGGVMDIQY

v_call: TRBV11-2
cdr3_aa: ASSLEGLPQY

v_call: TRBV9
cdr3_aa: ASSGDNTYEQY

v_call: TRBV7-2
cdr3_aa: ASSLVGSAADTQY

v_call: TRBV6-5
cdr3_aa: ATAGTGKNGYT

v_call: TRBV20-1
cdr3_aa: SAGGQGSNQPQH

v_call: TRBV29-1
cdr3_aa: SVDYYTEAF

v_call: TRBV15
cdr3_aa: ATSRGGFQDVLTDTQY

v_call: TRBV4-1
cdr3_aa: ASSQEPEGSYEQY

v_call: TRBV15
cdr3_aa: ATSRDIRGSTEAF

v_call: TRBV6-2/TRBV6-3
cdr3_aa: ASTMRGSGNTIY

v_call: TRBV7-8
cdr3_aa: ASSFQGNEQF

v_call: TRBV4-2
cdr3_aa: ASSHKRLNEKLF